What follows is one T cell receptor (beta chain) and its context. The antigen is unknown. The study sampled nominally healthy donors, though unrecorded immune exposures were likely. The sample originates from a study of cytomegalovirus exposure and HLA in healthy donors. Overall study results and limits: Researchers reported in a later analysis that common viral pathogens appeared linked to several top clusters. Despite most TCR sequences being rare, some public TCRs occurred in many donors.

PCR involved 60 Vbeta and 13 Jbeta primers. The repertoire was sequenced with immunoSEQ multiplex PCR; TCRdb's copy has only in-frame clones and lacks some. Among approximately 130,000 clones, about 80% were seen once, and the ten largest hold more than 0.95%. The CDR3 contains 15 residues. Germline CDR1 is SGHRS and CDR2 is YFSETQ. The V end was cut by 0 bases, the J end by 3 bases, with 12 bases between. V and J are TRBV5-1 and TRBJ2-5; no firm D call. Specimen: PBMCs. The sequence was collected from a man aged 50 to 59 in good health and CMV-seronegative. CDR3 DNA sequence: TGCGCCAGCAGCTTGGGAAGCACAGAAAAAGAGACCCAGTACTTC. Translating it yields CASSLGSTEKETQYF.